Listed below are T cell receptor beta chains from one sample, sequenced in a study of blood T cells in healthy people across ages. Via MiXCR, TCRdb re-called the 5' RACE reads, giving one row per CDR3 protein. The data hold approximately 1.5 million distinct CDR3 sequences, with about 35% observed a single time. The specimen sequenced was blood. These TCRs come from a woman aged 25 to 45 in good health. CDR3s include the opening cysteine and the closing phenylalanine or tryptophan. A D gene is named only where the DNA matches it firmly. A row's size may be missing; if present it is once, few, many or a size class.

J gene: TRBJ2-1; clone size: -; V gene: TRBV20-1; D gene: TRBD2; CDR3 DNA: TGCAGTGCTAGAGAAGGGGTAGCGGGAACGACCGTGGATGAGCAGTTCTTC; CDR3 protein: CSAREGVAGTTVDEQFF
J gene: TRBJ2-7; clone size: -; V gene: TRBV6-1; D gene: -; CDR3 DNA: TGTGCCAGCAGTGAACGGGTTAGGGTGCAAGCCTACGAGCAGTACTTC; CDR3 protein: CASSERVRVQAYEQYF
J gene: TRBJ1-1; clone size: -; V gene: TRBV27; D gene: -; CDR3 DNA: TGTGCCAGCAGTTTATCCCCCGGGGCGAACACTGAAGCTTTCTTT; CDR3 protein: CASSLSPGANTEAFF
J gene: TRBJ2-7; clone size: -; V gene: TRBV6-1; D gene: TRBD1; CDR3 DNA: TGTGCCAGCAGTGAAGAGGGGACAGGTAAACCCTACGAGCAGTACTTC; CDR3 protein: CASSEEGTGKPYEQYF
J gene: TRBJ2-1; clone size: -; V gene: TRBV7-2; D gene: -; CDR3 DNA: TGTGCCTGCAGCCTTAGTCTCGGGGAACCTTTGGAGGAGCAGTTCTTC; CDR3 protein: CACSLSLGEPLEEQFF
J gene: TRBJ2-3; clone size: -; V gene: TRBV20-1; D gene: -; CDR3 DNA: TGCAGTGCTGCGACTAGAACAGATACGCAGTATTTT; CDR3 protein: CSAATRTDTQYF
J gene: TRBJ2-7; clone size: -; V gene: TRBV11-2; D gene: -; CDR3 DNA: TGTGCCAGCAGCTTCGACGACTTTTTTAGCGTGGAGCAGTACTTC; CDR3 protein: CASSFDDFFSVEQYF
J gene: TRBJ1-2; clone size: -; V gene: TRBV25-1; D gene: -; CDR3 DNA: TGTGCCAGCAGTGCGGGGAGTAGCTATGGCTACACCTTC; CDR3 protein: CASSAGSSYGYTF
J gene: TRBJ1-2; clone size: -; V gene: TRBV3-1; D gene: -; CDR3 DNA: TGTGCCAGCAGCCAAGAAGGACAGCGAGATGGCTACACCTTC; CDR3 protein: CASSQEGQRDGYTF
J gene: TRBJ2-7; clone size: -; V gene: TRBV6-1; D gene: -; CDR3 DNA: TGTGCCAGCAGTGAGTTAGAGTTCTCCTACGAGCAGTACTTC; CDR3 protein: CASSELEFSYEQYF
J gene: TRBJ1-1; clone size: -; V gene: TRBV10-1; D gene: -; CDR3 DNA: TGCGCCAGCAGTGAGACGGGGGTATTACTCCTGAACACTGAAGCTTTCTTT; CDR3 protein: CASSETGVLLLNTEAFF
J gene: TRBJ2-7; clone size: many; V gene: TRBV20-1; D gene: -; CDR3 DNA: TGCAGTGCCCAATCCGGGAGCGTAGGCGAGCAGTACTTC; CDR3 protein: CSAQSGSVGEQYF
J gene: TRBJ2-1; clone size: -; V gene: TRBV20-1; D gene: TRBD2; CDR3 DNA: TGCAGTGCTAGAGACTCGGGACTAGCGGGACCATCCTACAATGAGCAGTTCTTC; CDR3 protein: CSARDSGLAGPSYNEQFF
J gene: TRBJ1-5; clone size: -; V gene: TRBV28; D gene: -; CDR3 DNA: TGTGCCTGCAGGGGAGGACAGTGGGGTAGCAATCAGCCCCAGCATTTT; CDR3 protein: CACRGGQWGSNQPQHF
J gene: TRBJ1-1; clone size: -; V gene: TRBV20-1; D gene: -; CDR3 DNA: TGCAGTGCTAGGATCTGGTTCGTAAACACTGAAGCTTTCTTT; CDR3 protein: CSARIWFVNTEAFF
J gene: TRBJ2-1; clone size: many; V gene: TRBV5-1; D gene: TRBD2; CDR3 DNA: TGCGCCAGCAGCTTGCGGCTAGCGGGGGGCGCGAATGAGCAGTTCTTC; CDR3 protein: CASSLRLAGGANEQFF
J gene: TRBJ2-3; clone size: -; V gene: TRBV4-1; D gene: TRBD2; CDR3 DNA: TGCGCCAGCAGCCAAGCAGGGAGAATTAGCGGGAGGAGCACAGATACGCAGTATTTT; CDR3 protein: CASSQAGRISGRSTDTQYF
J gene: TRBJ2-3; clone size: few; V gene: TRBV20-1; D gene: -; CDR3 DNA: TGCAGTGCTAGGGGTACGTCAGATACGCAGTATTTT; CDR3 protein: CSARGTSDTQYF
J gene: TRBJ2-1; clone size: few; V gene: TRBV4-1; D gene: TRBD1; CDR3 DNA: TGCGCCAGCAGCCAACCAAAGACAGGGGGCAAGGGTTGCGATGAGCAGTTCTTC; CDR3 protein: CASSQPKTGGKGCDEQFF
J gene: TRBJ2-5; clone size: few; V gene: TRBV7-8; D gene: TRBD1; CDR3 DNA: TGTGCCAGCAGCTTGGGGACAGGGGCTGGTGAGCAGTACTTC; CDR3 protein: CASSLGTGAGEQYF
J gene: TRBJ2-1; clone size: -; V gene: TRBV29-1; D gene: -; CDR3 DNA: TGCAGCGTTGAATTTGGGTGGACGGATAACTACGAGCAGTTCTTC; CDR3 protein: CSVEFGWTDNYEQFF
J gene: TRBJ2-1; clone size: -; V gene: TRBV6-1; D gene: -; CDR3 DNA: TGTGCCAGCAGGACAGGCCTGGCTTCTAGCTCCTACAATGAGCAGTTCTTC; CDR3 protein: CASRTGLASSSYNEQFF
J gene: TRBJ2-1; clone size: few; V gene: TRBV5-1; D gene: TRBD1; CDR3 DNA: TGCGCCAGCAGCCCAACCGGGACAGCCCTTTTCAATGAGCAGTTCTTC; CDR3 protein: CASSPTGTALFNEQFF
J gene: TRBJ2-7; clone size: few; V gene: TRBV4-1; D gene: TRBD2; CDR3 DNA: TGCGCCAGCAGCCAGAGCAGGACTAGCTTCTACGAGCAGTACTTC; CDR3 protein: CASSQSRTSFYEQYF
J gene: TRBJ2-1; clone size: -; V gene: TRBV5-1; D gene: -; CDR3 DNA: TGCGCCAGCAGCTTGTTTGATGAGCAGTTCTTC; CDR3 protein: CASSLFDEQFF
J gene: TRBJ2-3; clone size: -; V gene: TRBV7-9; D gene: TRBD2; CDR3 DNA: TGTGCCAGCAGCTCCGGGACTAGCATCGGCACAGATACGCAGTATTTT; CDR3 protein: CASSSGTSIGTDTQYF
J gene: TRBJ2-7; clone size: few; V gene: TRBV27; D gene: TRBD2; CDR3 DNA: TGTGCCAGCAGTTTGCAGACTAGCGGGTTAGACGAGCAGTACTTC; CDR3 protein: CASSLQTSGLDEQYF
J gene: TRBJ2-7; clone size: many; V gene: TRBV29-1; D gene: -; CDR3 DNA: TGCAGCGTTGGACAGGTAGCCTACGAGCAGTACTTC; CDR3 protein: CSVGQVAYEQYF
J gene: TRBJ1-1; clone size: many; V gene: TRBV30; D gene: TRBD1; CDR3 DNA: TGTGCCGGAGGAAGGGACAGCACTGAAGCTTTCTTT; CDR3 protein: CAGGRDSTEAFF
J gene: TRBJ2-1; clone size: -; V gene: TRBV6-1; D gene: -; CDR3 DNA: TGTGCCAGCAGTGAATTGGACACCCAGAGGGTCAATGAGCAGTTCTTC; CDR3 protein: CASSELDTQRVNEQFF
J gene: TRBJ1-4; clone size: many; V gene: TRBV20-1; D gene: -; CDR3 DNA: TGCAGTGCTAGGGACACGGGTGAAGAAAAACTGTTTTTT; CDR3 protein: CSARDTGEEKLFF
J gene: TRBJ2-5; clone size: -; V gene: TRBV20-1; D gene: -; CDR3 DNA: TGCAGTGCTAGAAATATCCAGTCCTACAATGAGCAGTACTTC; CDR3 protein: CSARNIQSYNEQYF
J gene: TRBJ2-3; clone size: -; V gene: TRBV18; D gene: TRBD2; CDR3 DNA: TGTGCCAGCTCACCTCCGGGACTAGCGGGGTACACAGATACGCAGTATTTT; CDR3 protein: CASSPPGLAGYTDTQYF
J gene: TRBJ2-1; clone size: many; V gene: TRBV18; D gene: -; CDR3 DNA: TGTGCCAGCTCACCAACTAGAGAGGACAGCAAGTATGAGCAGTTCTTC; CDR3 protein: CASSPTREDSKYEQFF
J gene: TRBJ2-3; clone size: -; V gene: TRBV6-2/TRBV6-3; D gene: -; CDR3 DNA: TGTGCCAGCAGTTACGAAGTCTTTCCGACAGATACGCAGTATTTT; CDR3 protein: CASSYEVFPTDTQYF
J gene: TRBJ2-2; clone size: few; V gene: TRBV15; D gene: -; CDR3 DNA: TGTGCCACCAGCAGCCCTGGGGAGCTGTTTTTT; CDR3 protein: CATSSPGELFF
J gene: TRBJ1-3; clone size: -; V gene: TRBV7-9; D gene: -; CDR3 DNA: TGTGCCAGCAGCTTCACGGGGACTGGAAACACCATATATTTT; CDR3 protein: CASSFTGTGNTIYF
J gene: TRBJ2-7; clone size: -; V gene: TRBV6-2/TRBV6-3; D gene: TRBD1; CDR3 DNA: TGTGCCAGCAGGAAGACAGGGTCGGGGTACTACGAGCAGTACTTC; CDR3 protein: CASRKTGSGYYEQYF
J gene: TRBJ2-2; clone size: -; V gene: TRBV25-1; D gene: TRBD1; CDR3 DNA: TGTGCCAGCAGGAGGGGTAGGACAGGGCGAAACACCGGGGAGCTGTTTTTT; CDR3 protein: CASRRGRTGRNTGELFF
J gene: TRBJ2-3; clone size: -; V gene: TRBV12-3/TRBV12-4; D gene: TRBD1; CDR3 DNA: TGTGCCAGCAGTTTTGACATAGGGGGCGAGAACACAGATACGCAGTATTTT; CDR3 protein: CASSFDIGGENTDTQYF
J gene: TRBJ2-1; clone size: -; V gene: TRBV3-1; D gene: TRBD2; CDR3 DNA: TGTGCCAGCAGCCACATGTTTCTAGCGGGGCTCAGGGGCAATGAGCAGTTCTTC; CDR3 protein: CASSHMFLAGLRGNEQFF
J gene: TRBJ2-1; clone size: -; V gene: TRBV6-2/TRBV6-3; D gene: -; CDR3 DNA: TGTGCCAGCAGACGCGTCGGCGGGGAGCAGTTCTTC; CDR3 protein: CASRRVGGEQFF
J gene: TRBJ2-7; clone size: many; V gene: TRBV27; D gene: -; CDR3 DNA: TGTGCCAGCAGTGCCACAACAGGGATTAGCTCCTACGAGCAGTACTTC; CDR3 protein: CASSATTGISSYEQYF
J gene: TRBJ2-7; clone size: -; V gene: TRBV5-1; D gene: TRBD2; CDR3 DNA: TGCGCCAGCAGCTTGAGTGGGACTAGCGGCTACGAGCAGTACTTC; CDR3 protein: CASSLSGTSGYEQYF
J gene: TRBJ2-1; clone size: -; V gene: TRBV15; D gene: TRBD2; CDR3 DNA: TGTGCCACCAGCAGTGAAGCCGGGACTAGCGGCAACAATGAGCAGTTCTTC; CDR3 protein: CATSSEAGTSGNNEQFF
J gene: TRBJ2-1; clone size: -; V gene: TRBV15; D gene: -; CDR3 DNA: TGTGCCACCAGCAGGAATTATGACAATGAGCAGTTCTTC; CDR3 protein: CATSRNYDNEQFF
J gene: TRBJ2-5; clone size: -; V gene: TRBV7-2; D gene: TRBD2; CDR3 DNA: TGTGCCAGCAGCTACCACTCAGCGGGAGGGCAAGAGACCCAGTACTTC; CDR3 protein: CASSYHSAGGQETQYF
J gene: TRBJ1-5; clone size: few; V gene: TRBV20-1; D gene: TRBD1; CDR3 DNA: TGCAGTGCCAAGGGACAGGAGCCCAATCAGCCCCAGCATTTT; CDR3 protein: CSAKGQEPNQPQHF